Shown below are 15 T cell receptor beta chains from a single sample sequenced in a study of OX40 agonist ivuxolimab in advanced cancers. The data were produced by immunoSEQ multiplex PCR, yet TCRdb's version contains in-frame clones alone and is incomplete. The sample records about 53,000 clones, 70% to 90% being singletons. Here the sequenced sample was CD4+ or CD8+ T cells sorted from blood, taken in a trial of the OX40 agonist ivuxolimab. These receptors all come from an adult with an advanced solid tumor such as melanoma, head and neck, liver or kidney cancer.

The chain carries TRBV5-6 and TRBJ2-7; TRBD2 aligns across 7 bases. From germline, CDR1 is SGHDT and CDR2 YYEEEE. The CDR3 covers 15 residues. V trimming: 4 bases; J trimming: 7 bases; junction bases outside the gene matches: 14. The CDR3 coding sequence is TGTGCCAGCAGCGCTCTTGGGGGGAGGGCCGGAGAGCAGTACTTC. Protein product: CASSALGGRAGEQYF.

This clone was recorded once. The J gene is TRBJ1-6, the V gene TRBV30; tentatively, D is TRBD1 (5 bases). CDR1 GTSNPN and CDR2 SVGIG come from the germline V gene (reference sequence). There are 12 residues in the CDR3. The V gene lost 5 bases and the J gene lost 8 bases, with 10 bases spanning the gap. The CDR3 DNA reads as TGTGCCTGGGGGACGGATGATTCACCCCTCCACTTT. This encodes CAWGTDDSPLHF.

This chain connects TRBV12-5 to TRBJ1-4; D unresolved. CDR1 is LGHNT, CDR2 FRNRAP, per germline. This CDR3 is built from 16 residues. V shed 5 bases and J shed 10 bases, with 23 bases lying between them. The CDR3 coding sequence is TGTGCTAGTGGTCCTCCCCTTGGGCAGGAATCCGGAAAACTGTTTTTT. Encoded protein: CASGPPLGQESGKLFF.

The V call is TRBV5-1, the J call TRBJ1-3; D gene ambiguous. Germline V lookup: CDR1 SGHRS, CDR2 YFSETQ. Trimming removed 2 bases at V and 0 bases at J, with 9 bases between. The CDR3 totals 15 residues. The chain's CDR3 is CASSLTATSGNTIYF. Here the CDR3 DNA reads TGCGCCAGCAGCTTAACTGCCACCTCTGGAAACACCATATATTTT.

This CDR3 reads CASSPGQPSNQPQHF. CDR3 bases: TGTGCCAGCAGCCCAGGACAGCCAAGCAATCAGCCCCAGCATTTT. V usage is TRBV7-8 and J usage is TRBJ1-5; a weak D match, TRBD1 (6 bases). The V and J ends lost 5 bases and 1 base respectively, with 12 bases between them. In germline, CDR1 is SGHVS, CDR2 FQNEAQ. This CDR3 spans 15 amino acids.

The rearrangement joins TRBV5-6 to TRBJ2-3; D gene ambiguous. Germline V gene lookup returns CDR1 SGHDT and CDR2 YYEEEE. This CDR3 has 13 amino acids. Between the trimmed V and J ends, which lost 0 bases and 1 base, there was a span of 3 bases. CDR3 nucleotide sequence: TGTGCCAGCAGCTTGGAGGGCACAGATACGCAGTATTTT. Protein product: CASSLEGTDTQYF.

The chain carries TRBV30 and TRBJ1-5; D not certain. The CDR3 length is 14 residues. Germline values: CDR1 GTSNPN, CDR2 SVGIG (reference sequence). V lost 3 bases and J lost 2, with 11 bases in between. The CDR3, as DNA: TGTGCCTGGAGCCGCGGGGTCGGCAATCAGCCCCAGCATTTT. It is translated as CAWSRGVGNQPQHF.

Comment on this clone: Compared with germline, one end of the junction differs, possibly owing to a read error. The J gene is TRBJ2-1, the V gene TRBV28; a possible D gene is TRBD2 (5 bases). This CDR3 has 10 residues. CDR1 is MDHEN, CDR2 SYDVKM, per germline. CDR3 in DNA: TGTGCCACTCAACTAGATGAGGTCCTCTTC. Translation: CATQLDEVLF.

J is TRBJ1-1 and V is TRBV19; 7 bases agree with TRBD1. Trimming at V came to 5 bases and at J to 9 bases, leaving 12 bases not matched to a gene. CDR3 size: 14 residues. Germline CDR1 LNHDA, CDR2 SQIVND (reference sequence). This CDR3 reads CASSELSEGAKAFF. The CDR3 DNA reads TGTGCCAGTAGTGAGCTCTCAGAGGGGGCAAAAGCTTTCTTT.

The chain has TRBV5-6 and TRBJ2-1; D perhaps matches TRBD2 (5 bases). This CDR3 has 15 residues. The germline V gene encodes CDR1 SGHDT and CDR2 YYEEEE. V was shortened by 0 bases and J by 3 bases, with 10 bases between the two germline ends. The CDR3 region has the DNA TGTGCCAGCAGCTTGGGGGGAGTTTACTACAATGAGCAGTTCTTC. Protein: CASSLGGVYYNEQFF.

This clone has a single count. This CDR3 reads CARPFVFRRNYGYTF. The CDR3 DNA reads TGTGCCAGACCCTTTGTCTTCCGTCGGAACTATGGCTACACCTTC. The chain employs TRBV5-4 and TRBJ1-2; D unresolved. CDR1 and CDR2 (germline): SGHNT, YYREEE (reference sequence). Trimming stripped 8 bases from V and 2 bases from J, with 19 bases between. The CDR3 consists of 15 residues.

This chain links TRBV29-1 with TRBJ1-1, with D possibly being TRBD1 (6 bases). There are 16 residues in the CDR3. CDR1 and CDR2 (germline): SQVTM, ANQGSEA. The ends were cut back, 4 bases at V and 2 bases at J, with 20 bases in the middle. As DNA, the CDR3 is TGCAGCGTTGTTCGGGGGGCATCCCTACTTAACACTGAAGCTTTCTTT. It yields the protein CSVVRGASLLNTEAFF.

The gene calls are TRBV2 and TRBJ2-3, with D tentatively TRBD2 (5 bases). Germline CDR1 reads SNHLY; CDR2 reads FYNNEI. This CDR3 is 15 amino acids long. Trimming took 5 bases from V and 0 from J, leaving 12 bases between them. Written as DNA, the CDR3 is TGTGCCAGCAGTCCCGACGGGGAGAGCACAGATACGCAGTATTTT. Its translation is CASSPDGESTDTQYF.

The rearrangement joins TRBV12-5 to TRBJ2-1, with D unresolved. Trimming stripped 3 bases from V and 7 bases from J, with 4 bases between. Germline CDR1 LGHNT, CDR2 FRNRAP. The CDR3 is 11 amino acids. CDR3: CASGLGNEQFF. The CDR3 coding sequence is TGTGCTAGTGGTTTAGGGAATGAGCAGTTCTTC.

This chain links TRBV5-1 with TRBJ2-7; D call uncertain. The CDR3 length is 12 residues. V dropped 2 bases and J dropped 3 bases, with 6 bases sitting between them. Per germline, CDR1 SGHRS and CDR2 YFSETQ. Here the CDR3 DNA reads TGCGCCAGCAGCTTCTCGGACTACGAGCAGTACTTC. Amino acids: CASSFSDYEQYF.